Listed below are T cell receptor beta chains from one sample, sequenced in a study of blood T cell repertoires in COVID-19. The data were produced by immunoSEQ multiplex PCR, yet TCRdb's version contains in-frame clones alone and is incomplete. Of roughly 77,000 clones listed, 75% to 90% are singletons. Sequenced material: peripheral blood. These receptors were collected from a woman in her 70s with acute or convalescent COVID-19. Both conserved end residues are part of each CDR3. D genes are given only for firm matches. Rows may omit the clone size; those that give it use once, few, many or a size class.

d_call: TRBD1
cdr3_length: 15
j_call: TRBJ1-5
clone_size: NA
v_call: TRBV6-5
cdr3_nt: TGTGCCAGCAGTCCCGGGACAGGGAGCAATCAGCCCCAGCATTTT
cdr3_aa: CASSPGTGSNQPQHF

d_call: NA
cdr3_length: 12
j_call: TRBJ2-1
clone_size: NA
v_call: TRBV5-8
cdr3_nt: TGTGCCAGCAGTGAAAGAGGTGGTGAGCAGTTCTTC
cdr3_aa: CASSERGGEQFF

d_call: NA
cdr3_length: 13
j_call: TRBJ1-2
clone_size: NA
v_call: TRBV15
cdr3_nt: TGTGCCACCAGCGGGACTTACAGCTATGGCTACACCTTC
cdr3_aa: CATSGTYSYGYTF

d_call: TRBD2
cdr3_length: 16
j_call: TRBJ2-3
clone_size: NA
v_call: TRBV4-1
cdr3_nt: TGCGCCAGCAGCCAGTTAGCGGGGGGGAGCACAGATACGCAGTATTTT
cdr3_aa: CASSQLAGGSTDTQYF

d_call: NA
cdr3_length: 14
j_call: TRBJ1-6
clone_size: few
v_call: TRBV7-9
cdr3_nt: TGTGCCAGCAGCTTACTAGGGGCGGATTCACCCCTCCACTTT
cdr3_aa: CASSLLGADSPLHF

d_call: NA
cdr3_length: 14
j_call: TRBJ1-6
clone_size: once
v_call: TRBV6-5
cdr3_nt: TGTGCCACCGCCCCGAGGCGATTGAGTTCACCCCTCCACTTT
cdr3_aa: CATAPRRLSSPLHF

d_call: NA
cdr3_length: 14
j_call: TRBJ2-3
clone_size: NA
v_call: TRBV19
cdr3_nt: TGTGCCAGTAGTCAACCGGGGGAAACAGATACGCAGTATTTT
cdr3_aa: CASSQPGETDTQYF

d_call: NA
cdr3_length: 15
j_call: TRBJ1-2
clone_size: once
v_call: TRBV21-1
cdr3_nt: TGTGCCAGCAGCAAACCGGGACAGGGAAACTATGGCTACACCTTC
cdr3_aa: CASSKPGQGNYGYTF

d_call: TRBD2
cdr3_length: 16
j_call: TRBJ2-1
clone_size: NA
v_call: TRBV11-2
cdr3_nt: TGTGCCAGCAGCTTGTATAGCGGGGGGGCCTACAATGAGCAGTTCTTC
cdr3_aa: CASSLYSGGAYNEQFF

d_call: NA
cdr3_length: 15
j_call: TRBJ1-3
clone_size: NA
v_call: TRBV7-8
cdr3_nt: TGTGCCAGCAGCTTTCGAGGATCCTCTGGAAACACCATATATTTT
cdr3_aa: CASSFRGSSGNTIYF

d_call: NA
cdr3_length: 16
j_call: TRBJ2-1
clone_size: NA
v_call: TRBV5-6
cdr3_nt: TGTGCCAGCAGCCCTCGACTCCTCGATTTTTACAATGAGCAGTTCTTC
cdr3_aa: CASSPRLLDFYNEQFF

d_call: TRBD1
cdr3_length: 15
j_call: TRBJ1-2
clone_size: NA
v_call: TRBV2
cdr3_nt: TGTGCCAGCAGTTTTCTTACAGGGGGCGCGGGAGGCTACACCTTC
cdr3_aa: CASSFLTGGAGGYTF